This T cell receptor beta chain is drawn from a study of blood T cell repertoires in COVID-19. As for the study in general: Acute-phase and convalescent COVID-19 samples originated in the United States, Italy and Spain. In each case, the material was cDNA or gDNA derived from T cells, B-cell-depleted T cells, or PBMCs.

In the study's own analysis: Amplification from reference gene primers served as the basis for estimated nucleated cell counts. Only in-frame clones appear in the TCRdb table, and some are missing; sequencing was by immunoSEQ multiplex PCR. V, J and clone size were drawn from that table, and D and trimming were deduced from the DNA. The sample contains around 180,000 clones, under 90% of which appear only once. Trimming removed 0 bases from V and 2 bases from J, with 5 bases in between. This CDR3 spans 13 amino acids. Germline-derived CDR1 and CDR2 are LNHDA and SQIVND (reference sequence). The sample comprised peripheral blood. The V and J genes are TRBV19 and TRBJ2-7; D is undetermined. The TCR sequence derives from a woman older than 75 with active or convalescent COVID-19. The CDR3 DNA is TGTGCCAGTAGTATAGACAGTACCTACGAGCAGTACTTC. Its translation is CASSIDSTYEQYF.